A selection of T cell receptor beta chains follows, all from one sample in a study of technical replicates of blood from four donors. Produced via immunoSEQ multiplex PCR; TCRdb's table is partial and in-frame only. This sample has 98,000 or so clones, with 95% found just once. Material for sequencing was T cells isolated from PBMCs. The source is a human donor in good health. The CDR3 runs from the conserved cysteine through the conserved F or W. A D gene is named only where the DNA matches it firmly. Some rows mark clone size as missing; the rest say once, few, many or name a class of expanded clone.

CDR3aa,CDR3nt,j_gene,d_gene,v_gene,abundance
CASSDSPPGVIRVGTEAFF,TGTGCCAGCAGTGATTCCCCGCCAGGGGTGATCAGGGTGGGGACTGAAGCTTTCTTT,TRBJ1-1,-,TRBV6-1,-
CASRPRTGSSYNEQFF,TGTGCCAGCAGGCCAAGGACTGGAAGCTCCTACAATGAGCAGTTCTTC,TRBJ2-1,-,TRBV14,-
CASKNLRCAAKNIQYF,TGTGCCAGCAAGAATCTCCGGTGTGCGGCCAAAAACATTCAGTACTTC,TRBJ2-4,-,TRBV25-1,-
CSVEGGFSGNTIYF,TGCAGCGTTGAAGGAGGTTTCTCTGGAAACACCATATATTTT,TRBJ1-3,-,TRBV29-1,-
CASSTSGTGGDEQYF,TGTGCCAGCAGTACCTCCGGGACAGGGGGCGACGAGCAGTACTTC,TRBJ2-7,TRBD1,TRBV6-1,-
CASSLEGDSMNTEAFF,TGTGCCAGCAGCTTAGAGGGGGACAGCATGAACACTGAAGCTTTCTTT,TRBJ1-1,TRBD1,TRBV7-9,-
CASSVSGRDGNEQFF,TGCGCCAGCAGCGTTAGCGGGAGGGACGGGAATGAGCAGTTCTTC,TRBJ2-1,TRBD2,TRBV5-1,-
CASSLGELAGVETQYF,TGCGCCAGCAGCTTGGGGGAACTAGCGGGAGTGGAGACCCAGTACTTC,TRBJ2-5,TRBD2,TRBV5-1,-
CASSLAGRGSNIQYF,TGTGCCAGCAGTTTGGCTGGCAGAGGTTCGAACATTCAGTACTTC,TRBJ2-4,-,TRBV28,-
CASSYLAGGRNEQFF,TGTGCCAGCAGCTACCTAGCGGGGGGGCGCAATGAGCAGTTCTTC,TRBJ2-1,TRBD2,TRBV7-2,-
CASSDWRGGQPQHF,TGTGCCAGCAGTGATTGGAGGGGCGGTCAGCCCCAGCATTTT,TRBJ1-5,-,TRBV2,-
CATSIRTGPYEQYF,TGTGCCACCAGCATTCGGACAGGGCCCTACGAGCAGTACTTC,TRBJ2-7,TRBD1,TRBV15,once
CASSGTGQEAFF,TGTGCCAGCAGCGGGACAGGTCAAGAAGCTTTCTTT,TRBJ1-1,TRBD1,TRBV9,-
CASSQTRETYNEQFF,TGTGCCAGCAGCCAAACCAGGGAAACCTACAATGAGCAGTTCTTC,TRBJ2-1,-,TRBV14,-
CASSPGGQPQHF,TGTGCCAGCAGTCCGGGGGGACAGCCCCAGCATTTT,TRBJ1-5,-,TRBV28,-
CASSQHLSTSGRSTDTQYF,TGCGCCAGCAGCCAACACCTATCGACTAGCGGGAGAAGCACAGATACGCAGTATTTT,TRBJ2-3,TRBD2,TRBV4-1,-
CASSGGQSYTF,TGTGCCAGCAGCGGGGGACAGAGCTACACCTTC,TRBJ1-2,TRBD1,TRBV6-5,-
CAWSAPLVGGLNTGELFF,TGTGCCTGGAGTGCCCCACTAGTTGGCGGTCTGAACACCGGGGAGCTGTTTTTT,TRBJ2-2,-,TRBV30,-
CASSVRGYQETQYF,TGTGCCAGCAGCGTCCGGGGATACCAAGAGACCCAGTACTTC,TRBJ2-5,-,TRBV9,-
CASSLGTGIREAFF,TGTGCCAGCAGCCTAGGGACAGGAATTCGTGAAGCTTTCTTT,TRBJ1-1,TRBD1,TRBV5-4,-
CASSPRQADNYGYTF,TGCGCCAGCAGCCCAAGACAGGCCGATAACTATGGCTACACCTTC,TRBJ1-2,-,TRBV5-1,-
CASSPGPLSGNTIYF,TGTGCCAGCAGCCCCGGTCCCTTGTCTGGAAACACCATATATTTT,TRBJ1-3,-,TRBV5-6,-
CASSNTGGRNQETQYF,TGCGCCAGCAGCAACACAGGGGGGCGAAATCAAGAGACCCAGTACTTC,TRBJ2-5,TRBD1,TRBV4-1,once
CASQTSGRAKGETQYF,TGTGCCAGCCAGACTAGCGGGAGGGCAAAGGGCGAGACCCAGTACTTC,TRBJ2-5,TRBD2,TRBV28,once
CATNGRENPTDTQYF,TGTGCCACCAACGGACGGGAAAACCCCACAGATACGCAGTATTTT,TRBJ2-3,-,TRBV27,-
CASSQGRGLGGYTF,TGTGCCAGCAGTCAAGGCCGGGGACTTGGTGGCTACACCTTC,TRBJ1-2,-,TRBV6-4,-
CASNPPVGLAGADTQYF,TGTGCCAGCAACCCACCCGTCGGTCTAGCGGGAGCAGATACGCAGTATTTT,TRBJ2-3,TRBD2,TRBV28,-
CASSPRGAGGQDTQYF,TGTGCCAGCAGCCCCCGAGGGGCGGGGGGGCAAGATACGCAGTATTTT,TRBJ2-3,TRBD2,TRBV5-6,-
CASSLLGADRGEKLFF,TGTGCCAGCAGTTTATTGGGGGCGGACAGGGGTGAAAAACTGTTTTTT,TRBJ1-4,TRBD1,TRBV28,-
CASSSGQGSEKLFF,TGTGCCAGCAGTTCGGGACAGGGGAGCGAAAAACTGTTTTTT,TRBJ1-4,TRBD1,TRBV6-6,few
CASSEMSGVGGEQFF,TGTGCCAGCAGCGAAATGTCCGGTGTCGGGGGTGAGCAGTTCTTC,TRBJ2-1,-,TRBV7-9,-
CASSPPGDNEQFF,TGTGCCAGCAGCCCGCCGGGAGACAATGAGCAGTTCTTC,TRBJ2-1,-,TRBV2,-
CASSLVKETSTDTQYF,TGTGCCAGCAGCTTGGTGAAGGAGACTAGCACAGATACGCAGTATTTT,TRBJ2-3,-,TRBV5-8,-
CATYPGQGVNYGYTF,TGTGCCACTTACCCGGGACAGGGGGTCAACTATGGCTACACCTTC,TRBJ1-2,-,TRBV21-1,-
CASSLVGDTEAFF,TGTGCCAGCAGCTTGGTAGGAGACACTGAAGCTTTCTTT,TRBJ1-1,-,TRBV5-8,-
CATNSGVNSGNTIYF,TGTGCCACCAACTCAGGGGTCAACTCTGGAAACACCATATATTTT,TRBJ1-3,-,TRBV6-1,-
CASSRNAGSSYNEQFF,TGTGCCAGCAGCAGAAATGCGGGGAGCTCCTACAATGAGCAGTTCTTC,TRBJ2-1,-,TRBV11-3,once
CASSGATGGTEAFF,TGTGCCAGCAGTGGGGCCACAGGGGGGACTGAAGCTTTCTTT,TRBJ1-1,TRBD1,TRBV2,few
CASGGADKVQYF,TGTGCCAGCGGGGGGGCCGATAAGGTGCAGTACTTC,TRBJ2-7,-,TRBV6-5,-
CSVLWGGLAGRPYEQYF,TGCAGCGTCCTTTGGGGTGGACTAGCGGGGCGCCCCTACGAGCAGTACTTC,TRBJ2-7,TRBD2,TRBV29-1,-
CASSSGTSGSGVETQYF,TGTGCCAGCAGCTCCGGGACTAGCGGGAGCGGCGTTGAGACCCAGTACTTC,TRBJ2-5,TRBD2,TRBV5-6,-
CASSSVGSIEGTEAFF,TGTGCCAGCAGCTCCGTTGGGAGCATCGAGGGCACTGAAGCTTTCTTT,TRBJ1-1,-,TRBV7-9,-
CASGLADLYNEQFF,TGTGCCAGCGGGCTAGCGGACCTTTACAATGAGCAGTTCTTC,TRBJ2-1,TRBD2,TRBV27,-
CASSSATSQYF,TGTGCCAGCAGCTCAGCGACTAGTCAGTACTTC,TRBJ2-4,-,TRBV5-6,-
CAWSPGGQPQHF,TGTGCCTGGAGTCCGGGGGGGCAGCCCCAGCATTTT,TRBJ1-5,-,TRBV30,once
CASSPGISYEQYF,TGCGCCAGCAGTCCCGGGATCTCCTACGAGCAGTACTTC,TRBJ2-7,-,TRBV10-1,-
CASSEFVFDTQYF,TGCGCCAGCAGTGAGTTTGTCTTTGATACGCAGTATTTT,TRBJ2-3,-,TRBV10-1,few
CASRSRLDLETQYF,TGTGCCAGCAGGTCAAGACTAGATTTAGAGACCCAGTACTTC,TRBJ2-5,-,TRBV6-1,-
CASSITGSYGYTF,TGTGCCAGCAGTATAACAGGGTCCTATGGCTACACCTTC,TRBJ1-2,-,TRBV27,-
CASSGGGSNYGYTF,TGTGCCAGCAGTGGGGGCGGCTCTAACTATGGCTACACCTTC,TRBJ1-2,-,TRBV6-1,-
CASSRTSGRAFYEQYF,TGTGCCAGCAGCCGGACTAGCGGGAGGGCCTTTTACGAGCAGTACTTC,TRBJ2-7,TRBD2,TRBV13,-
CASSRGLAGGITDTQYF,TGCGCCAGCAGCAGGGGACTAGCGGGGGGGATCACAGATACGCAGTATTTT,TRBJ2-3,TRBD2,TRBV5-1,-
CAWSFNQETQYF,TGTGCCTGGAGTTTCAACCAAGAGACCCAGTACTTC,TRBJ2-5,-,TRBV30,once